The next 20 T cell receptor beta chains were all read from a single sample in a study of Ad26.COV2.S vaccination and SARS-CoV-2 variants. TCRdb's table, derived via immunoSEQ multiplex PCR, lists solely in-frame clones and lacks some. This repertoire shows around 250,000 clones, around nine tenths found once; its top ten account for 2.9%. Treatment specified: roughly 18 received Ad26.COV2.S at low or high dose, single or two shots; 5 received placebo; per-sample allocation not given. Sampling took place 63 days after the first vaccine or placebo injection. Sequencing was performed on peripheral blood, taken in a trial of Ad26.COV2.S vaccine versus placebo. These receptors came from a person between 18 and 65 years old who received the Ad26.COV2.S COVID-19 vaccine or a placebo.

The chain uses TRBV4-2 and TRBJ2-3; a weak D match, TRBD2 (5 bases). Looked up from germline, CDR1 is LGHNA and CDR2 is YNFKEQ. There are 13 residues in the CDR3. Trimming stripped 0 bases from V and 14 bases from J, with 15 bases between. CDR3 region: CASSQDSGSPPYF. The CDR3 DNA is TGTGCCAGCAGCCAAGATAGTGGGAGTCCGCCGTATTTT.

The table lists this clone with a count of one. The chain has TRBV5-4 and TRBJ2-5; D is unclear. The V end was cut by 4 bases, the J end by 5 bases, with 12 bases between. Germline V lookup: CDR1 SGHNT, CDR2 YYREEE (reference sequence). This CDR3 is built from 13 residues. The CDR3 here is CASSEGSLETQYF. For the CDR3, the DNA is TGTGCCAGCAGCGAAGGATCCCTCGAGACCCAGTACTTC.

By share of the sample, this clone is medium-sized (0.01 to 0.1%). The chain has TRBV7-2 and TRBJ1-6; D is uncertain. The length of the CDR3 is 16 residues. Germline loops: CDR1 SGHTA, CDR2 FQGNSA. Trimming removed 0 bases from V and 6 bases from J, with 12 bases in between. As DNA, the CDR3 is TGTGCCAGCAGCTTAGCGTTTAGCACCCTTAATTCACCCCTCCACTTT. Its translation is CASSLAFSTLNSPLHF. Based on the CDR3 plus reference TRBV7-2 and TRBJ1-6, the full variable domain is GAGVSQSPSNKVTEKGKDVELRCDPISGHTALYWYRQSLGQGLEFLIYFQGNSAPDKSGLPSDRFSAERTGGSVSTLTIQRTQQEDSAVYLCASSLAFSTLNSPLHFGNGTRLTVT.

This chain joins TRBV6-2 or TRBV6-3 and TRBJ2-7; maybe TRBD1 (6 bases). The V gene's germline CDR1 is MNHEY and CDR2 SVGEGT. V was cut by 5 bases and J by 4 bases, with 18 bases left in between. CDR3 size: 15 residues. CDR3 amino acids: CASSAQGYGLYEQYV. As DNA, the CDR3 is TGTGCCAGCAGTGCACAGGGCTATGGTCTTTACGAGCAGTACGTC.

The chain has TRBV10-3 and TRBJ1-1; D gene unclear. The ends were cut back, 3 bases at V and 1 base at J, with 9 bases in the middle. Germline V gives CDR1 ENHRY, CDR2 SYGVKD. The CDR3 extends over 14 amino acids. The CDR3 DNA reads as TGTGCCATCAGTGACCCCGACGGGAACACTGAAGCTTTCTTT. Amino acid sequence: CAISDPDGNTEAFF.

This clone has a single count. The chain uses TRBV4-1 and TRBJ2-3; D might be TRBD1 or TRBD2, each matching 5 bases. Germline V CDR1 and CDR2: MGHRA, YSYEKL. This CDR3 region has 16 residues. V lost 4 bases and J 5 bases, leaving 19 bases between the germline ends. In nucleotides, the CDR3 is TGCGCCAGCAGCCCCTGGGGCAGGGAGAAAGGAGATACGCAGTATTTT. It encodes CASSPWGREKGDTQYF.

The chain is built from TRBV11-2 and TRBJ2-5; TRBD2 matches at 7 bases. There are 13 residues in the CDR3. CDR1 and CDR2 (germline): SGHAT, FQNNGV. Unmatched junction bases numbered 3, after V lost 3 bases and J lost 5 bases. This chain's CDR3 is CASSLGGTETQYF. The CDR3 DNA sequence: TGTGCCAGCAGCTTGGGAGGGACTGAGACCCAGTACTTC.

The chain is built from TRBV2 and TRBJ1-3; 7 positions match TRBD1. With V trimmed by 10 bases and J by 2 bases, 5 bases remained unmatched. Germline V lookup: CDR1 SNHLY, CDR2 FYNNEI. The CDR3 extends over 13 amino acids. CDR3 sequence: CATETGTGNTIYF. The CDR3 DNA reads TGTGCCACCGAGACAGGGACTGGAAACACCATATATTTT.

This clone was recorded only once. This chain uses TRBV6-2 or TRBV6-3 with TRBJ1-1, with D maybe TRBD1 (5 bases). The CDR3 loop spans 14 amino acids. The V gene's germline CDR1 is MNHEY and CDR2 SVGEGT. Trimming took off 0 bases at V and 1 base at J, with 6 bases between the two ends. CDR3 in amino acids: CASSYSRGNTEAFF. In DNA form, the CDR3 reads TGTGCCAGCAGTTACTCGAGGGGGAACACTGAAGCTTTCTTT.

This clone was observed a single time. The chain has TRBV6-6 and TRBJ2-7, with 13 bases identical to TRBD2. The germline V gene encodes CDR1 MNHNY and CDR2 SVGAGI (reference sequence). V lost 2 bases, J lost 3 bases, and 1 base stayed unmatched. The CDR3 sequence is 15 residues long. CDR3 in DNA: TGTGCCAGCAGTTACGGACTAGCGGGAGTCTACGAGCAGTACGTC. Protein: CASSYGLAGVYEQYV.

The V gene is TRBV30, the J gene TRBJ1-2; the D gene is possibly TRBD1 (5 bases). The germline gives CDR1 GTSNPN, CDR2 SVGIG (reference sequence). The CDR3 length is 13 residues. Deletions cut 1 base from V and 7 bases from J, with 13 bases between. The CDR3 DNA reads TGTGCCTGGAGTGAATTTAGCGGGGGTGGCTACACCTTC. It codes for CAWSEFSGGGYTF.

The chain has TRBV5-6 and TRBJ2-7; TRBD1 matches at 8 bases. Germline-derived CDR1 and CDR2 are SGHDT and YYEEEE. The CDR3 spans 14 residues. With V trimmed by 4 bases and J by 4 bases, 7 bases remained unmatched. CDR3: CASSRDRTGYEQYV. CDR3 DNA sequence: TGTGCCAGCAGCAGGGACAGGACGGGGTACGAGCAGTACGTC.

This chain links TRBV6-5 with TRBJ1-1, with a weak D call TRBD1 (5 bases). Trimming removed 6 bases from V and 1 base from J, with 9 bases in between. The CDR3 extends over 13 amino acids. CDR1 and CDR2 (germline): MNHEY, SVGAGI. The CDR3 DNA sequence: TGTGCCAGCAGACCTCAGGGGAACACTGAAGCTTTCTTT. Translation gives CASRPQGNTEAFF.

The rearrangement links TRBV19 to TRBJ2-2; D perhaps matches TRBD2 (6 bases). Trimming pared 6 bases from V and 5 bases from J, leaving 16 bases between. The CDR3 is made up of 15 amino acids. Germline V gene lookup returns CDR1 LNHDA and CDR2 SQIVND (reference sequence). CDR3 sequence: CASSLPGGRTGELFF. The CDR3 nucleotides are TGTGCCAGTAGCCTACCTGGAGGGCGGACCGGGGAGCTGTTTTTT.

The chain couples TRBV6-6 to TRBJ2-4, with TRBD1 matching over 7 bases. V lost 5 bases, J lost 3 bases, and 10 bases stayed unmatched. CDR3 length: 16 amino acids. Germline values: CDR1 MNHNY, CDR2 SVGAGI (reference sequence). CDR3 sequence reads: CASSPRDREGKNIQYF. CDR3 coding DNA: TGTGCCAGCAGTCCCCGGGACAGAGAAGGCAAAAACATTCAGTACTTC.

As DNA, the CDR3 is TGTGCCAGCAGCCAAGCGAGGACAGGGTCTGGAAACACCATATATTTT. This sequence encodes CASSQARTGSGNTIYF. V is TRBV3-1 (or the pseudogene TRBV3-2) and J is TRBJ1-3, with 8 bases aligning to TRBD1. J lost 1 base, V lost 1 base, and 3 bases had no gene match. This CDR3 contains 16 residues. Germline CDR1 LGHDT, CDR2 YNNKEL (reference sequence).

This chain joins TRBV7-9 and TRBJ2-1; tentative D call: TRBD2 (6 bases). CDR1 and CDR2 from the germline V gene are SEHNR and FQNEAQ (reference sequence). The CDR3 consists of 14 residues. Trimming cost V 5 bases and J 6 bases, with 14 bases left between them. CDR3 coding DNA: TGTGCCAGCAGCGGGAGGACCCCCGGCAATGAGCAGTTCTTC. Translated, it gives CASSGRTPGNEQFF.

This clone was counted only a few times. The chain uses TRBV30 and TRBJ1-5; 7 bases match TRBD1. The CDR3 spans 14 residues. V shed 5 bases and J 0 bases; nucleotides not matched to a gene: 4. In germline, CDR1 is GTSNPN, CDR2 SVGIG (reference sequence). Here the CDR3 DNA reads TGTGCCTGGGCTCAGGGGGATAGCAATCAGCCCCAGCATTTT. Translated, it gives CAWAQGDSNQPQHF.

The J gene is TRBJ2-7, the V gene TRBV4-3, with D maybe TRBD2 (6 bases). Germline CDR1 and CDR2: LGHNA and YSLEER. Deletions cut 3 bases from V and 7 bases from J, with 19 bases between. This CDR3 comprises 15 residues. The CDR3 DNA sequence: TGCGCCAGCAGCCACTCCGGGACTCAGTTACGGGAGCAGTACTTC. Its protein is CASSHSGTQLREQYF.

The V and J genes are TRBV3-1 (or the pseudogene TRBV3-2) and TRBJ2-1, with no clear D. V lost 1 base and J lost 1, with 11 bases in between. Germline CDR1 LGHDT, CDR2 YNNKEL (reference sequence). The CDR3 covers 16 residues. The CDR3, as DNA: TGTGCCAGCAGCCAAGCACTCCCCCAATCCTACAATGAGCAGTTCTTC. Its protein is CASSQALPQSYNEQFF.